This T cell receptor beta chain was observed in a study of blood T cell repertoires in COVID-19. Background on the study: The study drew acute and convalescent COVID-19 samples from the United States, Italy and Spain. In each case, the material was cDNA or gDNA derived from T cells, B-cell-depleted T cells, or PBMCs.

Original processing notes: It was from reference gene primer amplification that nucleated cell counts were estimated. Profiled with immunoSEQ multiplex PCR; TCRdb holds only in-frame clones, not every one. The DNA was the basis for D and trimming; V, J and clone size are from that table. The table has around 180,000 clones, around 74% seen once. The germline CDR1 and CDR2 sequences are LNHDA and SQIVND (reference sequence). Trimming removed 6 bases from V and 1 base from J; junction bases left unmatched: 11. The CDR3 runs to 16 residues. The clonotype originates from an elderly woman with acute or convalescent COVID-19. The specimen sequenced was peripheral blood. The V call is TRBV19, the J call TRBJ1-1; 7 nucleotides agree with TRBD1. The CDR3 here is CASSIVGRDRNTEAFF. The CDR3, as DNA: TGTGCCAGTAGCATCGTAGGTAGGGACAGGAACACTGAAGCTTTCTTT.